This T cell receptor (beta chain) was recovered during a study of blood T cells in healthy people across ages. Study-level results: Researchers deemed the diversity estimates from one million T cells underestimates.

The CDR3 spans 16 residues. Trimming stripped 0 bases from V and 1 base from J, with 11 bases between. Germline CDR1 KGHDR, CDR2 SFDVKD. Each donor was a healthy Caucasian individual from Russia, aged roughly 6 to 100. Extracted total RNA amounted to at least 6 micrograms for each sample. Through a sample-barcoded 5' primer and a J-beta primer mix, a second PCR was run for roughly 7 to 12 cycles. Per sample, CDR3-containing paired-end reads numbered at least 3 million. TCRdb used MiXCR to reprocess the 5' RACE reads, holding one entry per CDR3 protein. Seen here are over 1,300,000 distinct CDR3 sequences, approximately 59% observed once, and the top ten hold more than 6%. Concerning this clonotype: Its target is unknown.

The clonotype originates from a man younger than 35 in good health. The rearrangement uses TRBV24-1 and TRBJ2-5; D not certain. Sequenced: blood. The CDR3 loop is CATSDLLSDGQETQYF. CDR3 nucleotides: TGTGCCACCAGTGATTTGCTCTCGGACGGCCAAGAGACCCAGTACTTC.